This TCR beta chain comes out of a study of T cell repertoires and leukemia-associated antigens (dated by TCRdb to the late 2010s). In the study overall: Per sample, about 5.1 to 7 million read pairs and roughly 3.3 to 5.0 million effective reads were obtained, for 15 million or so effective reads in total. The study aimed to identify which antigen a TCR Vbeta21 clone previously found in CML patients recognizes, using in vitro peptide stimulation of healthy T cells. The research as a whole found: Numbers of Vbeta genes (approximately 60), Jbeta genes (approximately 15), VDJ rearrangements and unique CDR3s did not differ significantly among the four groups. Direct testing of the expanded clones' antigen specificity and function was not done, and further investigation was required.

V loses 2 bases, J loses 6 bases, and the germline ends lie 3 bases apart. The germline V gene gives CDR1 as SGHRS and CDR2 as YFSETQ. Including both end residues, the CDR3 is 11 amino acids long. Only the CDR3 DNA stays, 33 bases, in frame from base 1. As a first step, CD3+ T cells were rested overnight at 2.5 million cells/mL in RPMI 1640 lacking fetal bovine serum. CD3+ T cells were isolated from PBMCs with MACS immunomagnetic beads following the manufacturer's instructions. Worth noting for this clonotype: The clone's antigen remains unknown. A much larger clone lies a single base off, so this may be a read error. No conserved phenylalanine or tryptophan ends this CDR3, so it is likely a read error.

Total RNA was extracted from the cultured T cells using TRIzol reagent. TCRbeta libraries were amplified from RNA by 5' rapid amplification of cDNA ends (5'RACE). Before sequencing, library concentration and integrity were assessed using Qubit, an Agilent instrument, and quantitative PCR. Qualified libraries were sequenced on Illumina HiSeq or MiSeq by a commercial service provider. Per the source publication's procedure: MiXCR version 1.8.2 was used to identify TCR sequences in each sample. To qualify, a clone needed a CDR3 longer than four amino acids, an in-frame nucleotide length, and no stop codon. A read containing the complete CDR3 structure was counted as an effective read. Expanded clones were validated by RT-PCR with 24 Vbeta primers, GeneScan spectratyping, and Sanger sequencing. Using fastp at Q25 and MiXCR, TCRdb reprocessed the public reads and kept productive beta chains. Rows are unified per CDR3 protein, each entry keeping the most common DNA and genes. These V and J calls originate from TCRdb's pipeline instead of the authors' own analysis. The table for this sample lists some 13,000 distinct CDR3 sequences; 39% of them were counted only once. The ten largest clones capture roughly 8.7% of the sample.

This sequence originates from a female donor in good health. The sequence joins TRBV5-1 to TRBJ2-1, with the identity of the D gene unclear. Sequenced input: CD3+ T cells sorted from blood and cultured. In nucleotides, the sequence is TGCGCCAGCAGCTTTAGCAATGAGCAGTTCTTA. This yields the protein CASSFSNEQFL.